Listed below are T cell receptor beta chains from one sample, sequenced in a study of blood T cell repertoires in COVID-19. Here immunoSEQ multiplex PCR was the method, and the copy in TCRdb shows in-frame clones only, minus some. The top ten clones hold approximately 15% of a sample with 200,000 or so clones, around 80% of them seen once. The sequenced material came from peripheral blood. The receptors were gathered from a man aged 25 to 40 with active or convalescent COVID-19. Both conserved end residues are part of each CDR3. A D gene is named only where the DNA matches it firmly. A clone size is listed for some rows: how often the clone was seen (once, few, many), or a class if it is expanded.

V: TRBV19; size: NA; D: NA; J: TRBJ1-3; length: 16; CDR3: CASTPGGGYSGNTIYF; DNA: TGTGCCAGTACTCCTGGGGGCGGGTACTCTGGAAACACCATATATTTT
V: TRBV5-4; size: NA; D: NA; J: TRBJ1-2; length: 13; CDR3: CASSLTGLDGYTF; DNA: TGTGCCAGCAGCTTGACAGGGCTAGACGGCTACACCTTC
V: TRBV7-9; size: NA; D: NA; J: TRBJ1-3; length: 15; CDR3: CASTPPEGAGNTIYF; DNA: TGTGCCAGCACCCCCCCTGAGGGGGCTGGAAACACCATATATTTT
V: TRBV5-1; size: NA; D: TRBD1; J: TRBJ1-6; length: 15; CDR3: CASSFSGTGNSPLHF; DNA: TGCGCCAGCAGCTTTTCCGGGACAGGGAATTCACCCCTCCACTTT
V: TRBV27; size: NA; D: TRBD2; J: TRBJ2-7; length: 16; CDR3: CASSNHLSGRSYEQYF; DNA: TGTGCCAGCAGTAACCACTTGAGCGGGAGATCCTACGAGCAGTACTTC
V: TRBV7-9; size: NA; D: TRBD1; J: TRBJ2-7; length: 12; CDR3: CASSLDRQGKYF; DNA: TGTGCCAGCAGCTTAGATCGACAGGGGAAGTACTTC
V: TRBV27; size: NA; D: NA; J: TRBJ1-5; length: 16; CDR3: CASSLKGSLSGQPQHF; DNA: TGTGCCAGCAGTTTAAAAGGGTCCCTCAGCGGTCAGCCCCAGCATTTT
V: TRBV6-4; size: NA; D: NA; J: TRBJ2-5; length: 15; CDR3: CASSDSSGLQETQYF; DNA: TGTGCCAGCAGTGATTCGAGCGGGCTCCAAGAGACCCAGTACTTC
V: TRBV19; size: NA; D: TRBD1; J: TRBJ1-4; length: 15; CDR3: CASKVQGATNEKLFF; DNA: TGTGCCAGTAAGGTTCAGGGGGCAACTAATGAAAAACTGTTTTTT
V: TRBV5-1; size: NA; D: NA; J: TRBJ1-5; length: 13; CDR3: CASSLELNQPQHF; DNA: TGCGCCAGCAGCTTGGAGCTAAATCAGCCCCAGCATTTT
V: TRBV11-2; size: NA; D: NA; J: TRBJ2-1; length: 13; CDR3: CASSPGDYNEQFF; DNA: TGTGCCAGCAGCCCCGGGGACTACAATGAGCAGTTCTTC
V: TRBV19; size: NA; D: TRBD1; J: TRBJ2-3; length: 16; CDR3: CASSSPGTGSTDTQYF; DNA: TGTGCCAGTAGTTCACCTGGGACAGGGAGCACAGATACGCAGTATTTT
V: TRBV4-1; size: few; D: TRBD1; J: TRBJ1-5; length: 18; CDR3: CASSQDGDRGSGNQPQHF; DNA: TGCGCCAGCAGCCAAGACGGAGACAGGGGTTCCGGCAATCAGCCCCAGCATTTT
V: TRBV6-2/TRBV6-3; size: NA; D: TRBD1; J: TRBJ1-1; length: 15; CDR3: CASSWPGQGALEAFF; DNA: TGTGCCAGCAGTTGGCCGGGACAGGGGGCTCTTGAAGCTTTCTTT
V: TRBV5-6; size: NA; D: NA; J: TRBJ2-5; length: 14; CDR3: CASSLGGLQETQYF; DNA: TGTGCCAGCAGCTTAGGTGGGCTCCAAGAGACCCAGTACTTC
V: TRBV11-2; size: NA; D: TRBD1; J: TRBJ1-1; length: 18; CDR3: CASSGRTGGLSWDTEAFF; DNA: TGTGCCAGCAGCGGGCGGACAGGGGGTCTTAGCTGGGACACTGAAGCTTTCTTT
V: TRBV6-5; size: NA; D: TRBD1; J: TRBJ1-2; length: 14; CDR3: CASGGLNRGYGYTF; DNA: TGTGCCAGCGGAGGGCTGAACAGGGGTTATGGCTACACCTTC
V: TRBV5-5; size: once; D: NA; J: TRBJ1-5; length: 17; CDR3: CASSLKEAGYSNQPQHF; DNA: TGTGCCAGCAGCTTGAAGGAGGCAGGCTATAGCAATCAGCCCCAGCATTTT
V: TRBV27; size: once; D: NA; J: TRBJ2-1; length: 12; CDR3: CASSSAGGEQFF; DNA: TGTGCCAGCAGCTCAGCGGGCGGTGAGCAGTTCTTC
V: TRBV15; size: NA; D: NA; J: TRBJ1-1; length: 15; CDR3: CATSRDLAGNTEAFF; DNA: TGTGCCACCAGCAGAGATCTTGCAGGGAACACTGAAGCTTTCTTT
V: TRBV6-2/TRBV6-3; size: NA; D: TRBD2; J: TRBJ2-1; length: 17; CDR3: CASSPPGLAGGYNEQFF; DNA: TGTGCCAGCAGTCCCCCTGGGCTAGCGGGAGGATACAATGAGCAGTTCTTC
V: TRBV18; size: NA; D: NA; J: TRBJ1-2; length: 16; CDR3: CASSRASQGSSYGYTF; DNA: TGTGCCAGCTCACGCGCAAGCCAGGGGTCTAGCTATGGCTACACCTTC
V: TRBV2; size: NA; D: NA; J: TRBJ1-4; length: 12; CDR3: CASSDLDEKLFF; DNA: TGTGCCAGCAGTGACCTTGATGAAAAACTGTTTTTT
V: TRBV6-1; size: NA; D: NA; J: TRBJ1-2; length: 13; CDR3: CASSEQGTGGYTF; DNA: TGTGCCAGCAGTGAACAGGGGACGGGTGGCTACACCTTC
V: TRBV19; size: NA; D: TRBD1; J: TRBJ2-2; length: 12; CDR3: CASRDRGLKLFF; DNA: TGTGCCAGCAGGGACAGGGGGTTAAAGCTGTTTTTT
V: TRBV19; size: NA; D: NA; J: TRBJ2-4; length: 19; CDR3: CASSPALAERGPAKNIQYF; DNA: TGTGCCAGTAGTCCCGCCTTAGCGGAAAGGGGTCCAGCCAAAAACATTCAGTACTTC
V: TRBV18; size: NA; D: NA; J: TRBJ1-2; length: 13; CDR3: CASSPRQEDGYTF; DNA: TGTGCCAGCTCACCAAGGCAGGAAGATGGCTACACCTTC
V: TRBV5-1; size: NA; D: NA; J: TRBJ1-4; length: 16; CDR3: CASSQGQLKTNEKLFF; DNA: TGCGCCAGCAGCCAAGGACAGCTGAAAACTAATGAAAAACTGTTTTTT
V: TRBV6-1; size: NA; D: TRBD1; J: TRBJ1-2; length: 15; CDR3: CASSDQMTGNYGYTF; DNA: TGTGCCAGCAGTGACCAGATGACAGGGAACTATGGCTACACCTTC
V: TRBV4-2; size: NA; D: TRBD1; J: TRBJ2-2; length: 15; CDR3: CASSQRTGVTGELFF; DNA: TGTGCCAGCAGCCAGCGTACAGGGGTCACCGGGGAGCTGTTTTTT
V: TRBV2; size: NA; D: NA; J: TRBJ2-3; length: 15; CDR3: CASEDPAGITDTQYF; DNA: TGTGCCAGCGAGGACCCGGCGGGAATCACAGATACGCAGTATTTT
V: TRBV6-5; size: NA; D: TRBD1; J: TRBJ2-1; length: 14; CDR3: CASQTGTNYDEQFF; DNA: TGTGCCAGCCAGACAGGGACCAACTACGATGAGCAGTTCTTC
V: TRBV10-1; size: NA; D: TRBD1; J: TRBJ2-1; length: 17; CDR3: CASSEWTGTAKYNEQFF; DNA: TGCGCCAGCAGTGAGTGGACCGGGACAGCGAAATACAATGAGCAGTTCTTC
V: TRBV29-1; size: NA; D: NA; J: TRBJ2-2; length: 15; CDR3: CSVDAGAHNTGELFF; DNA: TGCAGCGTTGACGCGGGGGCCCATAACACCGGGGAGCTGTTTTTT
V: TRBV19; size: NA; D: NA; J: TRBJ2-3; length: 12; CDR3: CASTPGTDTQYF; DNA: TGTGCCAGTACCCCCGGCACAGATACGCAGTATTTT
V: TRBV6-5; size: NA; D: TRBD1; J: TRBJ1-2; length: 16; CDR3: CASSYGSGQGVYGYTF; DNA: TGTGCCAGCAGTTACGGTTCGGGACAGGGGGTCTATGGCTACACCTTC
V: TRBV7-9; size: NA; D: TRBD1; J: TRBJ2-4; length: 18; CDR3: CASSSPKAGGLAKNIQYF; DNA: TGTGCCAGCAGCTCCCCGAAAGCAGGGGGTCTAGCCAAAAACATTCAGTACTTC
V: TRBV11-1; size: NA; D: NA; J: TRBJ2-3; length: 15; CDR3: CASSLTRVSTDTQYF; DNA: TGTGCCAGCAGCCTGACCCGGGTCAGCACAGATACGCAGTATTTT
V: TRBV7-2; size: few; D: TRBD2; J: TRBJ2-3; length: 17; CDR3: CASSSDWGLAGADTQYF; DNA: TGTGCCAGCAGCTCCGACTGGGGACTAGCGGGCGCAGATACGCAGTATTTT
V: TRBV27; size: NA; D: TRBD2; J: TRBJ2-3; length: 16; CDR3: CASSFLSGRAVDTQYF; DNA: TGTGCCAGCAGTTTCTTGAGCGGGAGGGCAGTAGATACGCAGTATTTT
V: TRBV6-1; size: NA; D: NA; J: TRBJ1-1; length: 18; CDR3: CASSEAGGFSSWNTEAFF; DNA: TGTGCCAGCAGTGAGGCCGGGGGGTTTTCTTCTTGGAACACTGAAGCTTTCTTT
V: TRBV6-4; size: NA; D: NA; J: TRBJ1-5; length: 14; CDR3: CASIVRGGDQPQHF; DNA: TGTGCCAGCATCGTAAGGGGGGGGGATCAGCCCCAGCATTTT
V: TRBV5-1; size: NA; D: TRBD2; J: TRBJ2-1; length: 13; CDR3: CASSLGLAGEQFF; DNA: TGCGCCAGCAGCTTGGGACTAGCGGGGGAGCAGTTCTTC
V: TRBV12-3/TRBV12-4; size: NA; D: TRBD1; J: TRBJ1-5; length: 11; CDR3: CASSFGQGEHF; DNA: TGTGCCAGCAGTTTCGGACAGGGGGAGCATTTT
V: TRBV18; size: once; D: NA; J: TRBJ1-4; length: 16; CDR3: CASSPLPSTDHEKLFF; DNA: TGTGCCAGCTCCCCCCTGCCGTCTACAGATCATGAAAAACTGTTTTTT